This TCR beta chain was observed in a study of CD4 T cells in relation to SARS-CoV-2 and coronaviruses. Looking at the study overall: PBMCs were cultured with antigen for over 8 days before TCR beta sequencing. Convalescent patients had median age 38.5 years, range about 20 to 80. Crossreactive spike epitopes shared across donors were mapped to their HLA restriction.

Trimming left V 2 bases short and J 5 bases short, with 18 bases between. The CDR3 has 16 residues. Germline CDR1 is MNHEY and CDR2 is SMNVEV (reference sequence). Concerning this clone itself: Its antigen remains unidentified.

The assay was immunoSEQ multiplex PCR, and TCRdb's table has in-frame clones only and misses some. The sample shows about 38,000 clones, over 70% of them seen only once. This sequence was found in an adult with COVID-19. The specimen was memory CD4+ T cells from PBMCs, cultured in vitro. The V and J genes are TRBV27 and TRBJ2-5; D remains ambiguous. CDR3 region: CASSLKGRFPGETQYF. The CDR3 region has the DNA TGTGCCAGCAGTTTAAAAGGAAGGTTCCCTGGGGAGACCCAGTACTTC.